The source of this T cell receptor (beta chain) is a study of blood T cell repertoires in COVID-19. Study background: Acute and convalescent COVID-19 samples came from the United States, Italy and Spain. PBMCs, B-cell-depleted T cells, or T cells were the source of the cDNA or gDNA that made up the material.

TCRdb keeps only in-frame clones here, not all; method: immunoSEQ multiplex PCR. The sample lists 200,000 to 300,000 clones, under 85% seen once, with more than 5.5% in the top ten. Trimming cost V 3 bases and J 6 bases, with 20 bases left between them. The CDR3 consists of 16 residues. From germline, CDR1 is LNHDA and CDR2 SQIVND (reference sequence). The sequence came from a human donor in a cohort sampled during active COVID-19. V gene TRBV19 combines with J gene TRBJ1-1, with a tentative D call TRBD1 (5 bases). Sequenced material: peripheral blood. The CDR3 loop reads CASSMVTGGLRPEAFF. The CDR3 DNA is TGTGCCAGTAGTATGGTGACGGGGGGTTTGAGACCTGAAGCTTTCTTT.